The entry below describes one T cell receptor (beta chain). Its cognate antigen is unknown. Use of 60 Vbeta and 13 Jbeta primers characterized the PCR. This table comes from immunoSEQ multiplex PCR, and its TCRdb copy is limited to in-frame clones, with some not included. The sample consists of around 120,000 clones, about four fifths of them appearing once. Germline trimming cut 1 base from V and 3 bases from J; bases unmatched to any gene: 8. Germline V CDR1 and CDR2: LGHNA, YSLEER. The CDR3 totals 17 residues. The sample originates from a study of cytomegalovirus exposure and HLA in healthy donors. General study findings and limits: A later analysis reportedly found fewer N-insertions in an Asian-associated ancestry cluster than the roughly 670-donor mean. Segments of the TCR beta V type were, in most cases, productive about 87% or about 30% of the time in an earlier analysis.

The TCR sequence derives from a woman aged 25 to 39 in good health and CMV-seronegative. Sequenced sample: PBMCs. The rearrangement links TRBV4-3 to TRBJ1-1, with 10 positions matching TRBD1. The CDR3 spells CASSQAGDRGQDTEAFF. CDR3 DNA sequence: TGCGCCAGCAGCCAAGCTGGAGACAGGGGGCAGGACACTGAAGCTTTCTTT.